The TCR beta chain described here comes from a study of cytomegalovirus exposure and HLA in healthy donors. As for the study in general: Early released data had tens of millions of unique TCRs, all coming from HLA-typed donors.

About this clone: As yet, its antigen is unknown.

Study conclusions and caveats: In a later analysis, TCR beta V- and J-gene trimming was associated with a missense DCLRE1C variant. A few V segments could not be told apart, such as TRBV6-2 and TRBV6-3, and were left out.

The PCR used 60 Vbeta and 13 Jbeta primers. Assay: immunoSEQ multiplex PCR; the TCRdb copy retains only in-frame clones and omits some. The table records under 100,000 clones, over 75% of them present only once. The CDR3 is 15 amino acids. The junction had 8 bases not matched to a gene; V was cut back by 5 bases and J by 6 bases. Germline V lookup: CDR1 SGHTA, CDR2 FQGNSA. Source material: PBMCs. This clonotype was obtained from a man in his forties or fifties in good health and CMV-seronegative. The J gene is TRBJ1-5, the V gene TRBV7-2; TRBD1 matches at 9 bases. CDR3 in DNA: TGTGCCAGCAGCGAACGAACAGGGGGCGTTCAGCCCCAGCATTTT. Encoded protein: CASSERTGGVQPQHF.